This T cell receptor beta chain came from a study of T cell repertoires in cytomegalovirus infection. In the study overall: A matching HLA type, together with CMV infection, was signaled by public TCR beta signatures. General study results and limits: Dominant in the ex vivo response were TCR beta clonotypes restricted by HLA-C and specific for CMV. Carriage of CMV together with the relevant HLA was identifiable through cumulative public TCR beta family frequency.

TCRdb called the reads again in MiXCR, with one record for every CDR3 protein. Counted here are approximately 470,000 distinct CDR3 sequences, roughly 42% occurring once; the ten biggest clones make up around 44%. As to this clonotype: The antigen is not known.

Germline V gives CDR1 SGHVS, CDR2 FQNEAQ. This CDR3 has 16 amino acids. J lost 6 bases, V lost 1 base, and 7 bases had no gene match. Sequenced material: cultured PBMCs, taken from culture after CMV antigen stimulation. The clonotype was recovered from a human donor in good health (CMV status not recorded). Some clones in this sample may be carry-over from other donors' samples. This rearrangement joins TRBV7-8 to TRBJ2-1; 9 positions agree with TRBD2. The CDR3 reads CASSLVPLAGSNEQFF. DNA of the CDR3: TGTGCCAGCAGCTTAGTGCCCCTAGCGGGAAGCAATGAGCAGTTCTTC. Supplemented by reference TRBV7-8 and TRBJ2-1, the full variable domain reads GAGVSQSPRYKVAKRGQDVALRCDPISGHVSLFWYQQALGQGPEFLTYFQNEAQLDKSGLPSDRFFAERPEGSVSTLKIQRTQQEDSAVYLCASSLVPLAGSNEQFFGPGTRLTVL.